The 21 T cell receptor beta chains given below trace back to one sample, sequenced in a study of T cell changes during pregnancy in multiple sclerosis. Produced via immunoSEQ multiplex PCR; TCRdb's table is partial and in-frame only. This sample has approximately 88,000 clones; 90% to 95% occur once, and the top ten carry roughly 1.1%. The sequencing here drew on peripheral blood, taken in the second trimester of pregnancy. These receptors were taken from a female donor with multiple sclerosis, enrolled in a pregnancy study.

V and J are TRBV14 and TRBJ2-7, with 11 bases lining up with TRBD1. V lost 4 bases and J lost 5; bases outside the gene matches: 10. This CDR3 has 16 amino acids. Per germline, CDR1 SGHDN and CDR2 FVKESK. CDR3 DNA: TGTGCCAGCAGCCTCACGGGACAGGGGGTTTGGAACGAGCAGTACTTC. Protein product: CASSLTGQGVWNEQYF. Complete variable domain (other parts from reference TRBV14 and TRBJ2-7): EAGVTQFPSHSVIEKGQTVTLRCDPISGHDNLYWYRRVMGKEIKFLLHFVKESKQDESGMPNNRFLAERTGGTYSTLKVQPAELEDSGVYFCASSLTGQGVWNEQYFGPGTRLTVT.

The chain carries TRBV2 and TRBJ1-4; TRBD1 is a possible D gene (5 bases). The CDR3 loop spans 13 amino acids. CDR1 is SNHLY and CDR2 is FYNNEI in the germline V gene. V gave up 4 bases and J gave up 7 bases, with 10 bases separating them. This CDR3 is CASSAGVGEKLFF. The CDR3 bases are TGTGCCAGCAGTGCGGGGGTGGGTGAAAAACTGTTTTTT.

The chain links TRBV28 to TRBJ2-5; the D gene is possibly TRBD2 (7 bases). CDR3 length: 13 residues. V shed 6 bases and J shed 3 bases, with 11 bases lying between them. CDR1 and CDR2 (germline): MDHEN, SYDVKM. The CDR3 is CASSEGGEETQYF. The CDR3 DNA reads TGTGCCAGCAGCGAGGGGGGGGAAGAGACCCAGTACTTC.

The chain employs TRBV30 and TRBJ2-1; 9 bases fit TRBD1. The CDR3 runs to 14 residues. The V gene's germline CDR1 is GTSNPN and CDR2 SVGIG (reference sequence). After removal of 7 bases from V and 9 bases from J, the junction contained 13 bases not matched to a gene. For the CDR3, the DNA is TGTGCCTCGACGGAGGGGACAGGGCTCGCTGAGCAGTTCTTC. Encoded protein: CASTEGTGLAEQFF.

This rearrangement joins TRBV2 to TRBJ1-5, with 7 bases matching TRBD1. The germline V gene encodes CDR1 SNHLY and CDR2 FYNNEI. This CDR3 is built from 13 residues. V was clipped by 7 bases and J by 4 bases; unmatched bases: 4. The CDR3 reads CASTRGRNQPQHF. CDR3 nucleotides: TGTGCCAGCACAAGGGGGCGAAATCAGCCCCAGCATTTT.

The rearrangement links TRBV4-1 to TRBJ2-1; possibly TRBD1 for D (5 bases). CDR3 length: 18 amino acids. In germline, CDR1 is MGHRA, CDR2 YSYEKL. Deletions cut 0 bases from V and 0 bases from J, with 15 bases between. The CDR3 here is CASSQDLDSVSSYNEQFF. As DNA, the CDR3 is TGCGCCAGCAGCCAAGATCTAGACAGCGTCAGCTCCTACAATGAGCAGTTCTTC.

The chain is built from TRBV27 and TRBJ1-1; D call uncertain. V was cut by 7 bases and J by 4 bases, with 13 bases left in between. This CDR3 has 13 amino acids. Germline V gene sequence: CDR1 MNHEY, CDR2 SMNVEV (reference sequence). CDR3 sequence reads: CASKEGIGTEAFF. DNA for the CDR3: TGTGCCAGCAAAGAGGGAATCGGCACTGAAGCTTTCTTT.

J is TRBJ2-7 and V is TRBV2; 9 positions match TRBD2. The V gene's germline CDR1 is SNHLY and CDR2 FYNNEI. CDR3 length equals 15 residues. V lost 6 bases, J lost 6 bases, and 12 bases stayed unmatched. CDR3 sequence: CASSPRREGLSEQYF. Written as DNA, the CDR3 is TGTGCCAGCAGCCCTCGGCGGGAGGGCCTCTCCGAGCAGTACTTC.

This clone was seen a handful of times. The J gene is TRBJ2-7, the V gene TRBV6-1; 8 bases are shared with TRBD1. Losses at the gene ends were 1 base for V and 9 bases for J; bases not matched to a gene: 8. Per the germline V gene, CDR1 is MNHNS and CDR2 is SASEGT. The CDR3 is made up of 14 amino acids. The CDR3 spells CASSEGPGGLGQYF. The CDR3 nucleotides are TGTGCCAGCAGTGAAGGCCCAGGGGGCCTTGGGCAGTACTTC.

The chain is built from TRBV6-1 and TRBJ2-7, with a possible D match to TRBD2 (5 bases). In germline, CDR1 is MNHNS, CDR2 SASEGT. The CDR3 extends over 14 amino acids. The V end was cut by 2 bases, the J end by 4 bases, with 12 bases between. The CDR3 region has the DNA TGTGCCAGCAGTGAACTCGGGGTTCAGTACGAGCAGTACTTC. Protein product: CASSELGVQYEQYF.

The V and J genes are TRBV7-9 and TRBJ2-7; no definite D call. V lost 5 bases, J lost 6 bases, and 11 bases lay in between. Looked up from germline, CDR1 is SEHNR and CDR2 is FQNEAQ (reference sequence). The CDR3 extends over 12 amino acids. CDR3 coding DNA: TGTGCCAGCAGCACGCACTATGGCGAGCAGTACTTC. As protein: CASSTHYGEQYF.

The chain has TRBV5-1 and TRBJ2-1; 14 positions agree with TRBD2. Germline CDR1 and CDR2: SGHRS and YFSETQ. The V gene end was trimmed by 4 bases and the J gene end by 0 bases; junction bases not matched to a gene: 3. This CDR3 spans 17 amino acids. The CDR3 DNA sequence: TGCGCCAGCAGCCACGGACTAGCGGGAGGCTCCTACAATGAGCAGTTCTTC. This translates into CASSHGLAGGSYNEQFF. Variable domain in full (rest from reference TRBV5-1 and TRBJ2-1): KAGVTQTPRYLIKTRGQQVTLSCSPISGHRSVSWYQQTPGQGLQFLFEYFSETQRNKGNFPGRFSGRQFSNSRSEMNVSTLELGDSALYLCASSHGLAGGSYNEQFFGPGTRLTVL.

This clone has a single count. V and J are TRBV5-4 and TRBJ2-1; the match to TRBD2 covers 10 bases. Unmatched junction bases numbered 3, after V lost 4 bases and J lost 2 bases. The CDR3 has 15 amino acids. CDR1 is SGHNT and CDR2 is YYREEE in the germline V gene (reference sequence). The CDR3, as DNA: TGTGCCAGCAGCGAAGCGGGAGGGCCCTACAATGAGCAGTTCTTC. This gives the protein CASSEAGGPYNEQFF.

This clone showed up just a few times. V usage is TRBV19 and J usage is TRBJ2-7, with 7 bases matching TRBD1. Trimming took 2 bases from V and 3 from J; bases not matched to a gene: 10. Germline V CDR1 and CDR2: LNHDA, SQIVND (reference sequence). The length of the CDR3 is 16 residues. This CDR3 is CASSIRLGQRFYEQYF. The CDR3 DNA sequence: TGTGCCAGTAGTATAAGACTGGGACAGAGATTCTACGAGCAGTACTTC.

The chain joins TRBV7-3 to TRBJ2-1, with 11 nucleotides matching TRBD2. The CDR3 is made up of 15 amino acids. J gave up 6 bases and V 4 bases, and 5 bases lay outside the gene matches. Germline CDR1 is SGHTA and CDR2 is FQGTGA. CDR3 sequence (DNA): TGTGCCAGCAGCTACGTAGCGGGAGGGCTCAATGAGCAGTTCTTC. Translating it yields CASSYVAGGLNEQFF.

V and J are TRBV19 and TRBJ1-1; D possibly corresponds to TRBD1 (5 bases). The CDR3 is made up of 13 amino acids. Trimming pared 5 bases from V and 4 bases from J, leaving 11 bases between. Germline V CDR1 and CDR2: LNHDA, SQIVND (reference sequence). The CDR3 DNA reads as TGTGCCAGTAGTCTTTTCGGGGGCACTGAAGCTTTCTTT. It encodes CASSLFGGTEAFF.

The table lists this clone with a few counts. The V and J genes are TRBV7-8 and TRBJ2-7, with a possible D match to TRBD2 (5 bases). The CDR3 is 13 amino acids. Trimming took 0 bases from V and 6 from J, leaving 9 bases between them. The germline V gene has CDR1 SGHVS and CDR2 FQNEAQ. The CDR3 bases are TGTGCCAGCAGCTTAGCGAGGGAGAGCGAGCAGTACTTC. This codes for CASSLARESEQYF. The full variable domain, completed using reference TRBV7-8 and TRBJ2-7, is GAGVSQSPRYKVAKRGQDVALRCDPISGHVSLFWYQQALGQGPEFLTYFQNEAQLDKSGLPSDRFFAERPEGSVSTLKIQRTQQEDSAVYLCASSLARESEQYFGPGTRLTVT.

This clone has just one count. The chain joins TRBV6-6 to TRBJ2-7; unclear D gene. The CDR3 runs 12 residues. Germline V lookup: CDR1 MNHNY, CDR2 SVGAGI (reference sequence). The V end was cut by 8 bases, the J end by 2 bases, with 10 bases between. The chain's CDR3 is CASATPTYEQYF. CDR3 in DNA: TGTGCCAGCGCGACACCTACCTACGAGCAGTACTTC.

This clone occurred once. The DNA of the CDR3 is TGTGCCAGCAGCCTAGGTGGCGGGAGTACCACCGGGGAGCTGTTTTTT. Its translation: CASSLGGGSTTGELFF. This chain links TRBV5-4 with TRBJ2-2; 7 bases align to TRBD2. The J segment lost 4 bases and the V segment lost 4 bases, leaving 10 bases of the junction unmatched. CDR3 length equals 16 residues. CDR1 is SGHNT and CDR2 is YYREEE in the germline V gene (reference sequence).

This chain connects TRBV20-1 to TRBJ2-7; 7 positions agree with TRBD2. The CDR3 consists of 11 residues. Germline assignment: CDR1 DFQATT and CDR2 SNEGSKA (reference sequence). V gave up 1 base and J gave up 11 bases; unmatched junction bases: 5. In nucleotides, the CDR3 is TGCAGTGCTAGAGCCGGGACTACGAAGTACTTC. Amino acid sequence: CSARAGTTKYF.

The CDR3 region has the DNA TGTGCCATCAGTTTGGGACAGGGGAACACTGAAGCTTTCTTT. It is translated as CAISLGQGNTEAFF. The rearrangement uses TRBV10-3 and TRBJ1-1; the match to TRBD1 covers 9 bases. Trimming at V came to 5 bases and at J to 1 base, leaving 2 bases not matched to a gene. The CDR3 is 14 residues long. CDR1 ENHRY and CDR2 SYGVKD come from the germline V gene.